The present TCR beta chain was sequenced within a study of spatial heterogeneity in lung cancer. This clonotype turned up a few times. The target antigen is unknown. Because this beta chain is a stray read in a library intended to capture alpha chains, its abundance should not be given much weight. As for time point: sample taken at primary tumor resection. Study findings and constraints: Numbers of ubiquitous and regional expanded TCRs tracked ubiquitous and regional nonsynonymous mutation counts, respectively. Within tumors, counts of expanded alpha and beta TCRs tracked tumor mutation counts.

Germline assignment: CDR1 MDHEN and CDR2 SYDVKM. The CDR3 sequence is 11 residues long. Trimming cost V 3 bases and J 6 bases, with 4 bases left between them. Each CDR3 protein gets one entry after TCRdb re-called the 5' RACE reads with MiXCR. The repertoire holds roughly 18,000 distinct CDR3 sequences, with 8.5% to 10% as singletons. The TCR comes from a female donor with early-stage non-small cell lung cancer. The material sequenced was lung tumor tissue, taken at surgery. V is TRBV28 and J is TRBJ2-3, with D unresolved. The chain's CDR3 is CASSFRDTQYF. The CDR3 region has the DNA TGTGCCAGCAGTTTCCGGGATACGCAGTATTTT.